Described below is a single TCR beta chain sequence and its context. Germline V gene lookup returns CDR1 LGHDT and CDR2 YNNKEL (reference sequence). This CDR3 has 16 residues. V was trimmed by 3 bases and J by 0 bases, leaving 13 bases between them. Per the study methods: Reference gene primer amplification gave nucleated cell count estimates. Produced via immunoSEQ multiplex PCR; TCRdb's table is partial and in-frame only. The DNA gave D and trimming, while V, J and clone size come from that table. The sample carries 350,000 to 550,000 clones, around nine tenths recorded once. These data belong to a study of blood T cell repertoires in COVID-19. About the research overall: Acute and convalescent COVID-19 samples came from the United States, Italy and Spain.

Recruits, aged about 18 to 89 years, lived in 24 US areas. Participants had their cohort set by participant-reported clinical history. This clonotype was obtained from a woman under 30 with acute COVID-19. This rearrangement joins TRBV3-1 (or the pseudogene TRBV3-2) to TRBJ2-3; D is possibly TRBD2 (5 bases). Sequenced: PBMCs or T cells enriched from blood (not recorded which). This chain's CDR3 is CASSHTRFSSTDTQYF. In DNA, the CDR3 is TGTGCCAGCAGCCACACTAGGTTCTCTAGCACAGATACGCAGTATTTT.